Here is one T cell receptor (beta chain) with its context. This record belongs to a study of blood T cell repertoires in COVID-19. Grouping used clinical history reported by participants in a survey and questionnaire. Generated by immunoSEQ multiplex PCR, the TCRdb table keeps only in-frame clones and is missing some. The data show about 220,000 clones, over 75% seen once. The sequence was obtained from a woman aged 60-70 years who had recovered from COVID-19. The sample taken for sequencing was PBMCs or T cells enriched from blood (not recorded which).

CDR3 coding DNA: TGTGCCACCAGCAGAGATGGAACTAGTGGGTACTTC. This codes for CATSRDGTSGYF. The V gene is TRBV15, the J gene TRBJ2-4; D is perhaps TRBD2 (5 bases). Trimming cost V 0 bases and J 15 bases, with 12 bases left between them. The CDR3 length is 12 residues. Germline CDR1 and CDR2: LNHNV and YYDKDF (reference sequence).